Below are 32 T cell receptor beta chains sequenced from a single sample in a study of blood T cells in healthy people across ages. Alongside a J-beta primer mix, a sample-barcoded 5' primer served in a second PCR lasting roughly 7 to 12 cycles. TCRdb re-derived calls from the 5' RACE reads in MiXCR, one entry per CDR3 protein. Among about 1.4 million distinct CDR3 sequences listed, 59% were seen once. The sample comprised blood. The receptors here all came from a man aged 18 to 30 in good health.

This chain connects TRBV6-5 to TRBJ2-7; 7 bases are shared with TRBD1. V shed 5 bases and J 4 bases; nucleotides not matched to a gene: 14. Germline V gene lookup returns CDR1 MNHEY and CDR2 SVGAGI. The CDR3 sequence is 16 residues long. CDR3 loop: CASSPTRRGPAYEQYF. CDR3 sequence (DNA): TGTGCCAGCAGTCCGACACGAAGGGGGCCGGCTTACGAGCAGTACTTC.

About this clonotype itself: A read error may produce the germline difference seen at one junction end. The V and J genes are TRBV7-9 and TRBJ2-5; TRBD1 matches at 8 bases. The end of the DNA fits TRBJ2-7 better, so the J call may be wrong. The CDR3 spans 13 residues. From germline, CDR1 is SEHNR and CDR2 FQNEAQ (reference sequence). The CDR3 spells CASSLNDRGEQYF. The CDR3 DNA sequence: TGTGCTAGCAGCTTAAACGACAGGGGCGAGCAGTACTTC.

The chain couples TRBV4-1 to TRBJ1-4; D uncertain. The CDR3 totals 14 residues. CDR1 MGHRA and CDR2 YSYEKL come from the germline V gene. With 4 bases removed from V and 10 bases from J, the gap between germline ends came to 16 bases. DNA of the CDR3: TGCGCCAGCAGCCCCCCGGTAGAGGACGTAAAACTGTTTTTT. Protein sequence: CASSPPVEDVKLFF.

The chain has TRBV7-2 and TRBJ2-7, with no clear D. The CDR3 contains 13 residues. From germline, CDR1 is SGHTA and CDR2 FQGNSA. V was trimmed by 3 bases and J by 2 bases, leaving 8 bases between them. Written as DNA, the CDR3 is TGTGCCAGCAGCTTGAGTATAGCCTACGAGCAGTACTTC. It codes for CASSLSIAYEQYF.

This clonotype came up a few times. V and J are TRBV10-3 and TRBJ2-7; 12 bases map to TRBD2. This CDR3 is 15 amino acids long. Germline V gene sequence: CDR1 ENHRY, CDR2 SYGVKD. The V gene end was trimmed by 5 bases and the J gene end by 2 bases; junction bases not matched to a gene: 4. This CDR3 reads CAISLGLAGTYEQYF. DNA for the CDR3: TGTGCCATCAGTCTCGGACTAGCGGGGACCTACGAGCAGTACTTC.

The gene calls are TRBV6-2 or TRBV6-3 and TRBJ1-2; D not resolved. V dropped 2 bases and J dropped 0 bases, with 4 bases sitting between them. Germline CDR1 reads MNHEY; CDR2 reads SVGEGT. This CDR3 comprises 13 residues. The CDR3 region has the DNA TGTGCCAGCAGTTACCGGACTAACTATGGCTACACCTTC. Translation gives CASSYRTNYGYTF.

CDR3: CASSQDLALGDLAYEQYF. In DNA form, the CDR3 reads TGTGCCAGCAGCCAAGATTTAGCGCTCGGGGACTTAGCCTACGAGCAGTACTTC. The V and J genes are TRBV4-2 and TRBJ2-7, with a weak D call TRBD2 (6 bases). Between the trimmed V and J ends, which lost 0 bases and 2 bases, there was a span of 20 bases. Germline CDR1 LGHNA, CDR2 YNFKEQ. The CDR3 loop spans 18 amino acids.

The chain combines TRBV7-9 with TRBJ2-4; D remains unclear. This CDR3 is built from 15 residues. Germline CDR1 is SEHNR and CDR2 is FQNEAQ (reference sequence). Trimming stripped 3 bases from V and 6 bases from J, with 15 bases between. The CDR3 sequence is CASSFGPNELNIQYF. The CDR3 coding sequence is TGTGCCAGCAGCTTTGGACCGAATGAGTTAAACATTCAGTACTTC.

The genes are TRBV6-5 and TRBJ1-2; 7 positions agree with TRBD1. The CDR3 sequence is 14 residues long. V was pared by 5 bases and J by 4 bases, with 7 bases of the junction left unmatched. The V gene's germline CDR1 is MNHEY and CDR2 SVGAGI. The CDR3 bases are TGTGCCAGCAGTAACCGTCGGACAGGCTATGGCTACACCTTC. The encoded protein is CASSNRRTGYGYTF.

The chain recombines TRBV18 with TRBJ1-4; a possible D gene is TRBD1 (6 bases). Per germline, CDR1 KGHSH and CDR2 LQKENI. V lost 5 bases, J lost 7 bases, and 8 bases lay in between. The CDR3 is 12 amino acids. This CDR3 is CASSGGSEKLFF. Here the CDR3 DNA reads TGTGCCAGCTCAGGGGGCAGTGAAAAACTGTTTTTT.

This chain joins TRBV19 and TRBJ1-2, with 7 bases matching TRBD1. The germline gives CDR1 LNHDA, CDR2 SQIVND (reference sequence). This CDR3 is built from 13 residues. Trimming at V came to 6 bases and at J to 10 bases, leaving 11 bases not matched to a gene. This chain's CDR3 is CASSPNGQEVYTF. CDR3 in DNA: TGTGCCAGTAGCCCCAATGGACAGGAGGTCTACACCTTC.

This clonotype was detected only once. The rearrangement uses TRBV9 and TRBJ2-1; no firm D call. Germline CDR1 reads SGDLS; CDR2 reads YYNGEE. The CDR3 loop spans 13 amino acids. Trimming stripped 7 bases from V and 13 bases from J, with 21 bases between. CDR3 sequence reads: CASRPTNDGPQFF. CDR3 bases: TGTGCCAGCCGACCCACAAACGACGGACCACAGTTCTTC. Full variable domain (outside the CDR3, taken from reference TRBV9 and TRBJ2-1): DSGVTQTPKHLITATGQRVTLRCSPRSGDLSVYWYQQSLDQGLQFLIQYYNGEERAKGNILERFSAQQFPDLHSELNLSSLELGDSALYFCASRPTNDGPQFFGPGTRLTVL.

The chain couples TRBV6-2 or TRBV6-3 to TRBJ2-1; 8 positions match TRBD1. The J call may not be correct, given that the DNA end is closer to TRBJ2-7. From germline, CDR1 is MNHEY and CDR2 SVGEGT. The CDR3 contains 14 residues. The CDR3 sequence is CASNRPGQDGEQYF. CDR3 DNA sequence: TGTGCCAGCAACCGACCGGGACAGGACGGCGAGCAGTACTTC.

Only a few counts were recorded for this clonotype. The chain joins TRBV27 to TRBJ2-5, with D possibly being TRBD1 (6 bases). The CDR3 has 13 amino acids. Trimming removed 5 bases at V and 5 bases at J, with 12 bases between. Germline lookup yields CDR1 MNHEY and CDR2 SMNVEV (reference sequence). The DNA of the CDR3 is TGTGCCAGCAGTCCAAACAGGGTCGAGACCCAGTACTTC. This encodes CASSPNRVETQYF.

V and J are TRBV7-9 and TRBJ2-5; perhaps TRBD1 as D (5 bases). This CDR3 comprises 14 residues. Trimming took 3 bases from V and 3 from J, leaving 11 bases between them. CDR1 SEHNR and CDR2 FQNEAQ come from the germline V gene (reference sequence). The DNA for the CDR3 is TGTGCCAGCAGCTTCTCAGACAGAGAAGAGACCCAGTACTTC. Translated, it gives CASSFSDREETQYF.

The chain has TRBV6-5 and TRBJ2-7; 10 nucleotides align to TRBD1. V was clipped by 5 bases and J by 7 bases; unmatched bases: 8. CDR3 length equals 14 residues. Germline V gives CDR1 MNHEY, CDR2 SVGAGI. CDR3 coding DNA: TGTGCCAGCAGTCGACAGGGACAGGGGAGTGAGCAGTACTTC. It yields the protein CASSRQGQGSEQYF.

The genes are TRBV11-2 and TRBJ2-3, with D uncertain. CDR1 is SGHAT and CDR2 is FQNNGV in the germline V gene. V was trimmed by 0 bases and J by 10 bases, leaving 11 bases between them. This CDR3 comprises 13 residues. CDR3 protein: CASSLDLAVAQYF. The CDR3 region has the DNA TGTGCCAGCAGCTTAGATCTGGCAGTCGCGCAGTATTTT.

The chain recombines TRBV25-1 with TRBJ1-5, with unresolved D. Trimming stripped 9 bases from V and 3 bases from J, with 9 bases between. The CDR3 extends over 12 amino acids. Germline CDR1 is MGHDK and CDR2 is SYGVNS. Here the CDR3 DNA reads TGTGCCAGTAATCACCTCAATCAGCCCCAGCATTTT. Its protein product is CASNHLNQPQHF.

This chain uses TRBV28 with TRBJ2-5; tentative D call: TRBD1 (6 bases). Germline loops: CDR1 MDHEN, CDR2 SYDVKM. Deletions cut 7 bases from V and 8 bases from J, with 20 bases between. This CDR3 has 14 amino acids. CDR3 amino acids: CASTTPQGLTTQYF. The CDR3 DNA follows: TGTGCCAGCACCACCCCACAGGGCCTAACCACCCAGTACTTC.

The V call is TRBV15, the J call TRBJ1-4; D gene uncertain. There are 12 residues in the CDR3. The V gene lost 0 bases and the J gene lost 8 bases, with 4 bases spanning the gap. The V gene's germline CDR1 is LNHNV and CDR2 YYDKDF (reference sequence). The CDR3 DNA is TGTGCCACCAGCAGAGATACAGAAAAACTGTTTTTT. Its translation is CATSRDTEKLFF.

The DNA of the CDR3 is TGTGCCAGCAGCATCTCAACGGGACAGGGGGCCTACGAGCAGTACTTC. Its translation is CASSISTGQGAYEQYF. The rearrangement joins TRBV9 to TRBJ2-4; TRBD1 matches 11 bases. Matching the DNA end better, TRBJ2-7 makes the J call doubtful. Germline-derived CDR1 and CDR2 are SGDLS and YYNGEE. This CDR3 is built from 16 residues.

The chain carries TRBV20-1 and TRBJ2-1; 9 nucleotides agree with TRBD2. The junction had 4 bases not matched to a gene; V was cut back by 6 bases and J by 10 bases. Germline V lookup: CDR1 DFQATT, CDR2 SNEGSKA (reference sequence). CDR3 length equals 11 residues. In nucleotides, the CDR3 is TGCAGTGCCCAAAGCGGGAGGGAGCAGTTCTTC. Its translation: CSAQSGREQFF.

This clonotype was seen only a few times. CDR3 in DNA: TGTGCCAGCAGCCCTTTTGGCGGGGGCTCCTACGAGCAGTACTTC. This gives the protein CASSPFGGGSYEQYF. This sequence joins TRBV3-1 and TRBJ2-7; 7 bases line up with TRBD2. The ends lost 4 bases at V and 0 bases at J; junction bases unmatched: 6. This CDR3 is built from 15 residues. Germline V gene sequence: CDR1 LGHDT, CDR2 YNNKEL (reference sequence).

V gene TRBV9 combines with J gene TRBJ2-3; 8 nucleotides align to TRBD2. Germline CDR1 is SGDLS and CDR2 is YYNGEE. V was pared by 0 bases and J by 2 bases, with 2 bases of the junction left unmatched. The CDR3 has 15 amino acids. CDR3 bases: TGTGCCAGCAGCGTAGGTAGCGGGGACACAGATACGCAGTATTTT. Amino acid sequence: CASSVGSGDTDTQYF.

This clonotype was counted only a few times. CDR3 coding DNA: TGCGCCAGCAGCGCGAAGATTCAAGGGGTCCTAGATACGCAGTATTTT. Its protein product is CASSAKIQGVLDTQYF. This sequence joins TRBV4-3 and TRBJ2-3, with TRBD1 as a possible D gene (5 bases). CDR3 length equals 16 residues. The germline gives CDR1 LGHNA, CDR2 YSLEER. V gave up 5 bases and J gave up 5 bases, with 20 bases separating them.

The V gene is TRBV18, the J gene TRBJ2-7; tentatively, D is TRBD2 (6 bases). This CDR3 spans 14 amino acids. CDR1 is KGHSH, CDR2 LQKENI, per germline. V was shortened by 2 bases and J by 1 base, with 9 bases between the two germline ends. The CDR3 DNA reads as TGTGCCAGCTCACCATCTAGCGAGTCCTACGAGCAGTACTTC. Its translation: CASSPSSESYEQYF.

This chain links TRBV2 with TRBJ2-5; 7 bases are a match to TRBD1. V shed 7 bases, J shed 1 base, and the junction held 6 bases outside the gene matches. CDR3 length: 14 amino acids. Germline lookup yields CDR1 SNHLY and CDR2 FYNNEI. The CDR3 sequence is CASTSGQSQETQYF. The CDR3 DNA reads TGTGCCAGCACTTCGGGACAGTCCCAAGAGACCCAGTACTTC.

The CDR3 sequence is CASSQARQGPTDTQYF. CDR3 in DNA: TGTGCCAGCAGCCAAGCCAGACAGGGTCCGACAGATACGCAGTATTTT. V usage is TRBV6-2 or TRBV6-3 and J usage is TRBJ2-3; TRBD1 matches 7 bases. V lost 6 bases to trimming and J lost 3 bases; unmatched junction nucleotides: 12. The CDR3 extends over 16 amino acids. In germline, CDR1 is MNHEY, CDR2 SVGEGT.

This clonotype has just one count. This sequence joins TRBV5-1 and TRBJ2-3, with no clear D. Between the trimmed V and J ends, which lost 0 bases and 2 bases, there was a span of 7 bases. The length of the CDR3 is 14 residues. The germline CDR1 and CDR2 sequences are SGHRS and YFSETQ. The CDR3 reads CASSLEVTTDTQYF. CDR3 bases: TGCGCCAGCAGCTTGGAGGTTACCACAGATACGCAGTATTTT.

This clonotype was observed a few times. CDR3 nucleotides: TGTGCCAGCAGCTTAGGCACGGGCAAATACGAGCAGTACTTC. Amino acid sequence: CASSLGTGKYEQYF. The rearrangement links TRBV7-9 to TRBJ2-7; D ambiguous. CDR1 and CDR2 from the germline V gene are SEHNR and FQNEAQ (reference sequence). The CDR3 spans 14 residues. V was pared by 1 base and J by 4 bases, with 11 bases between. The full variable domain, rest sourced from reference TRBV7-9 and TRBJ2-7, is DTGVSQNPRHKITKRGQNVTFRCDPISEHNRLYWYRQTLGQGPEFLTYFQNEAQLEKSRLLSDRFSAERPKGSFSTLEIQRTEQGDSAMYLCASSLGTGKYEQYFGPGTRLTVT.

The rearrangement joins TRBV28 to TRBJ2-7; a weak D match, TRBD2 (5 bases). Germline V gene data show CDR1 as MDHEN and CDR2 as SYDVKM. This CDR3 region has 15 residues. V was pared by 6 bases and J by 0 bases, with 15 bases between. CDR3 region: CASSPEGAPSYEQYF. DNA of the CDR3: TGTGCCAGCAGCCCCGAGGGAGCTCCCTCCTACGAGCAGTACTTC.

This sequence joins TRBV4-1 and TRBJ2-7; TRBD2 matches 11 bases. J was trimmed by 4 bases and V by 2 bases; bases with no gene match: 4. The CDR3 spans 15 residues. CDR1 and CDR2 from the germline V gene are MGHRA and YSYEKL. The CDR3 nucleotides read TGCGCCAGCAGCCAACAACTAGCGGGAGATTACGAGCAGTACTTC. Translation: CASSQQLAGDYEQYF.